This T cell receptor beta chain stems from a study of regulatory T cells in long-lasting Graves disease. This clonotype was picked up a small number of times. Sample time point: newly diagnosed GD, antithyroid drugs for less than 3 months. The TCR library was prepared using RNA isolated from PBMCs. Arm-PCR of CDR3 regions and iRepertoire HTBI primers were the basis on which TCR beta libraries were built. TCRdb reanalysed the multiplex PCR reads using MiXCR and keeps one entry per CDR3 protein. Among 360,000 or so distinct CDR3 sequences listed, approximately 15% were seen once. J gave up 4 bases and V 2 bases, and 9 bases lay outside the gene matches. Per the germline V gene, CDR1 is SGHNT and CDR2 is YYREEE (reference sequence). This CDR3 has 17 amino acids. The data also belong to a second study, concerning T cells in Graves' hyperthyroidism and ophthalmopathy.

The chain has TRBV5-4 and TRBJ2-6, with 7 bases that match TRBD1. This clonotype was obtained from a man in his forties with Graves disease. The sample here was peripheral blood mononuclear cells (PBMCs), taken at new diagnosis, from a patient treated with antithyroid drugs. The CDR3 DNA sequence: TGTGCCAGCAGCTTAGCGCAGGGGGTATCCGGGGCCAACGTCCTGACTTTC. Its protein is CASSLAQGVSGANVLTF. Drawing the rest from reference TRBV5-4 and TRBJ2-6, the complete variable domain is ETGVTQSPTHLIKTRGQQVTLRCSSQSGHNTVSWYQQALGQGPQFIFQYYREEENGRGNFPPRFSGLQFPNYSSELNVNALELDDSALYLCASSLAQGVSGANVLTFGAGSRLTVL.